This T cell receptor beta chain was sequenced during a study of vaccination and CD4 T cells after COVID-19. Study as a whole: Vaccination of participants consisted of two doses of either BNT162b2 or mRNA-1273 vaccine. Overlapping SARS-CoV-2, HCoV-NL63, HCoV-OC43 and HCoV-229E spike peptides stimulated the cells.

In the case of this clonotype: Its specificity is not known.

The CDR3 is made up of 16 amino acids. Germline V gene data show CDR1 as SGHTA and CDR2 as FQGNSA. V was cut by 5 bases and J by 0 bases, with 14 bases left in between. An Oncomine TCR Beta short-read assay was used to sequence the DNA from cultured CD4+ T cells. Someone extracted genomic DNA from cultured CD4+ T cells. Each CDR3 protein gets one entry after TCRdb re-called the PCR reads with MiXCR. Here the sample spans 17,000 or so distinct CDR3 sequences, over 55% being singletons. As for treatment: roughly 10-day PBMC culture with coronavirus spike peptide pools or control peptides (ViraFEST assay).

The sequence came from a human donor who had recovered from COVID-19. The rearrangement joins TRBV7-2 to TRBJ1-5; D gene ambiguous. Sequencing was performed on CD4+ T cells from blood, cultured in vitro, taken after SARS-CoV-2 vaccination. Written as DNA, the CDR3 is TGTGCCAGCAGCCTTGGGTCAGCTTATAGCAATCAGCCCCAGCATTTT. Amino acids: CASSLGSAYSNQPQHF.